The source of this TCR beta chain is a study of blood T cell repertoires in COVID-19. About the research overall: The samples span acute and convalescent COVID-19 from the United States, Italy and Spain.

V lost 1 base to trimming and J lost 0 bases, with 9 bases between them. CDR3 length equals 16 residues. Germline V CDR1 and CDR2: LGHNA, YSLEER. Per the authors' pipeline: Estimation of nucleated cell counts relied on the amplification of reference gene primers. Libraries were prepared by immunoSEQ multiplex PCR; TCRdb keeps only in-frame clonotypes and omits some of them. Clone size and the V and J calls come from that table; the DNA yielded D and trimming. The sample lists about 280,000 clones, around 89% occurring once. Individuals drawn from 20 to 30 US areas were about 18 to 89 years old. This chain links TRBV4-3 with TRBJ1-4, with no clear D. The sequence was obtained from a woman aged 18-29 years with acute COVID-19. The sequenced sample consisted of PBMCs or T cells enriched from blood (not recorded which). CDR3 sequence reads: CASSQARSPTNEKLFF. The CDR3 DNA reads TGCGCCAGCAGCCAAGCCCGGAGCCCAACTAATGAAAAACTGTTTTTT.